This note documents a single TCR beta chain sequence. The data belong to a study of T cell changes during pregnancy in multiple sclerosis. This table comes from immunoSEQ multiplex PCR, and its TCRdb copy is limited to in-frame clones, with some not included. The sample shows about 20,000 clones, roughly 89% of them seen only once. The CDR3 extends over 14 amino acids. Germline V gene sequence: CDR1 SGHRS, CDR2 YFSETQ. J was trimmed by 6 bases and V by 3 bases; bases with no gene match: 4. The sequence was obtained from a female donor in good health, enrolled as a control in a pregnancy study. The sample in question was CD4+ T cells from peripheral blood mononuclear cells, obtained in the third trimester of pregnancy. The chain combines TRBV5-1 with TRBJ2-3; 10 bases align to TRBD1. CDR3: CASSSRQGADTQYF. Written as DNA, the CDR3 is TGCGCCAGCAGCTCCCGACAGGGGGCGGATACGCAGTATTTT.